The sequence of this TCR beta chain was determined in a study of Ad26.COV2.S vaccination and SARS-CoV-2 variants (dated by TCRdb to 2020 to 2023). The study in broad terms: Vaccine-arm donors came from COV1001, a multicentre, randomized, double-blind, placebo-controlled phase I-IIa trial of Ad26.COV2.S in healthy adults. Ad26.COV2.S was administered intramuscularly at a dose of 5x10^10 or 1x10^11 viral particles, either as one shot or as two shots given 56 days apart. TCRbeta repertoire sequencing was used to assess the specificity and breadth of SARS-CoV-2-reactive T cell receptors after Ad26.COV2.S vaccination. The TCR-sequenced set comprised about 32 samples: some 19 Ad26.COV2.S vaccine recipients, 5 placebo recipients and 8 SARS-CoV-2 convalescent individuals. Trial participants were randomized into five groups of five: low-dose or high-dose Ad26.COV2.S given once or twice, or placebo on both occasions. Blinding of investigators to trial group allocation was maintained during experiments and outcome assessment. Results the study describes overall, beyond this receptor: The authors noted that total T cell responses may have been underestimated by the TCR breadth and depth analyses. After vaccination, spike-specific CD8+ and CD4+ T cell responses were reported to show substantial breadth. Vaccine and placebo recipients had comparable non-spike TCR breadth, which fits with the vaccine containing only spike. The study was not powered for comparison of responses between vaccine doses or regimens. Higher spike-specific TCR breadth was observed in Ad26.COV2.S recipients than in placebo recipients (P = 0.0014).

Reading the label with the study, this specimen's treatment or condition is: some 19 received Ad26.COV2.S at low or high dose, single or two shots; roughly five received placebo; per-sample allocation not given. Repertoires of vaccine and placebo recipients were sequenced from samples taken on day 63 after the first injection. Cohort 1b enrolled 25 to 30 adults aged 18-55 years at a single site in Boston, USA, between 29 July and 7 August 2020. Ad26.COV2.S was a replication-incompetent adenovirus type 26 vector expressing a prefusion-stabilized SARS-CoV-2 spike protein from the original Wuhan strain. Trimming takes 3 bases from V and 4 bases from J, and the germline ends sit 12 bases apart. Reading the germline V gene (reference sequence) gives CDR1 LNHNV and CDR2 YYDKDF. The CDR3, from cysteine to phenylalanine, totals 15 residues. Of the read, only the CDR3 DNA is kept; its 45 bases are in frame from base 1.

The immunoSEQ Assay was used to sequence TCRbeta CDR3 regions. After extraction, genomic DNA underwent amplification by bias-controlled multiplex PCR, followed by high-throughput sequencing. The paper's processing steps were these. Collapsing and filtering of sequences were performed to quantify the absolute abundance of each unique TCRbeta CDR3 region. T cell fraction was estimated by normalizing TCRbeta template counts to usable DNA, which was measured by amplifying reference genes present in all nucleated cells. Repertoire TCRs were annotated as SARS-CoV-2-specific by exact matching of V gene, CDR3 amino acid sequence and J gene to a known reactive TCR set. The reference SARS-CoV-2 TCR set was derived from MIRA and filtered for enrichment in COVID-19-positive ImmuneCODE repertoires, a step that removed public or cross-reactive TCRs. Using the MIRA antigens, annotated TCRs were further analysed by specific ORF or by position within an ORF. Breadth was defined as the number of annotated unique rearrangements divided by the total number of unique productive rearrangements, and depth was defined as the summed frequency of the annotated unique rearrangements. TCR breadth was compared between groups using two-sided Wilcoxon rank-sum tests. Held by TCRdb, this immuneACCESS table contains in-frame sequences only and omits some clones. Under half of the omission traces to an unresolved V gene where checked; the cause of the rest is unknown. V, J and clone size are those of that table, while D and trimming were read from the DNA. The sample table records under 500,000 clones; over 80% of these occur just once. The ten largest clones represent more than 1.5% of the sample.

As regards this clone: What this receptor recognizes is not known. Base qualities are not at hand, and no much larger clone is one base apart.

The rearranged chain carries TRBV15 and TRBJ1-4; the D gene cannot be named for sure. The sequencing used peripheral blood, collected in a trial of Ad26.COV2.S vaccine versus placebo. The TCR originated in a person between 18 and 65 years old who received the Ad26.COV2.S COVID-19 vaccine or a placebo. The CDR3 is CATSRDGGHNEKLFF. The DNA sequence follows: TGTGCCACCAGCAGGGACGGTGGGCATAATGAAAAACTGTTTTTT.